The clone carrying this T cell receptor beta chain was counted a single time. The antigen is not known. J was trimmed by 5 bases and V by 4 bases; bases with no gene match: 6. Germline values: CDR1 KGHDR, CDR2 SFDVKD. The length of the CDR3 is 15 residues. The data derive from a study of T cell responses to AZD1222 COVID-19 vaccine. Notes on the study in general: Vaccination with two AZD1222 doses was followed by a rise in Spike-specific TCR breadth and depth. There were mostly white British donors and more females than males, and clonal diversity was possibly underestimated. Seropositivity was recorded at baseline in only 6 or 7 AZD1222 recipients. Sampling captured repertoires only after the peak T cell response.

Assay used: immunoSEQ multiplex PCR; TCRdb lists only in-frame clones, some missing. The table shows 55,000 to 85,000 clones, with roughly 84% occurring only once. The chain is built from TRBV24-1 and TRBJ1-3; 8 bases are a match to TRBD1. The sample was peripheral blood, taken on day 0 of AZD1222 vaccination. The receptor comes from an adult in good health. Written as DNA, the CDR3 is TGTGCCACCAGTGACTCGGACAGGGACCGAAACACCATATATTTT. Translated, it gives CATSDSDRDRNTIYF.